The TCR beta chain described here comes from a study of blood T cell repertoires in COVID-19. In the study overall: Samples came from the United States, Italy and Spain, spanning acute and convalescent COVID-19. PBMCs, B-cell-depleted T cells, or T cells provided the cDNA or gDNA that made up the material.

Original data processing: For nucleated cells, counts were estimated from reference gene primer amplification. The protocol was immunoSEQ multiplex PCR, while the TCRdb copy is restricted to in-frame clones and leaves out a portion. The DNA was the basis for D and trimming; V, J and clone size are from that table. The sample has more than 100,000 clones, roughly 84% seen once. The germline CDR1 and CDR2 sequences are LGHDT and YNNKEL (reference sequence). This CDR3 comprises 18 residues. Trimming removed 0 bases from V and 7 bases from J; junction bases left unmatched: 12. Sequencing input: peripheral blood. The chain links TRBV3-1 (or the pseudogene TRBV3-2) to TRBJ2-2, with 9 bases lining up with TRBD2. The TCR comes from a human donor in a cohort sampled during active or convalescent COVID-19. The CDR3 region has the DNA TGTGCCAGCAGCCAAGACGTTGGCGGGGGGGCCCTTGGCGGGGAGCTGTTTTTT. Translation gives CASSQDVGGGALGGELFF.